The clone carrying this T cell receptor beta chain was found once. Per the study methods: Amplification from reference gene primers served as the basis for estimated nucleated cell counts. The assay was immunoSEQ multiplex PCR, and TCRdb's table has in-frame clones only and misses some. That table is the source of V, J and clone size, and D and trimming were worked out from the DNA. Here the sample spans around 77,000 clones, around 85% being singletons. The data stem from a study of blood T cell repertoires in COVID-19. Study details: The origin of the acute and convalescent COVID-19 samples was the United States, Italy and Spain. In each case, the material was cDNA or gDNA derived from T cells, B-cell-depleted T cells, or PBMCs.

The CDR3 has 13 amino acids. The J segment lost 6 bases and the V segment lost 5 bases, leaving 5 bases of the junction unmatched. Germline CDR1 reads SGHAT; CDR2 reads FQNNGV. The chain joins TRBV11-2 to TRBJ1-1; 8 bases fit TRBD1. Input material: peripheral blood. The sequence derives from a man at least 80 years old with acute or convalescent COVID-19. The CDR3 region has the DNA TGTGCCAGCAGCATCGACAGGGGTTCTGAAGCTTTCTTT. Translating it yields CASSIDRGSEAFF.